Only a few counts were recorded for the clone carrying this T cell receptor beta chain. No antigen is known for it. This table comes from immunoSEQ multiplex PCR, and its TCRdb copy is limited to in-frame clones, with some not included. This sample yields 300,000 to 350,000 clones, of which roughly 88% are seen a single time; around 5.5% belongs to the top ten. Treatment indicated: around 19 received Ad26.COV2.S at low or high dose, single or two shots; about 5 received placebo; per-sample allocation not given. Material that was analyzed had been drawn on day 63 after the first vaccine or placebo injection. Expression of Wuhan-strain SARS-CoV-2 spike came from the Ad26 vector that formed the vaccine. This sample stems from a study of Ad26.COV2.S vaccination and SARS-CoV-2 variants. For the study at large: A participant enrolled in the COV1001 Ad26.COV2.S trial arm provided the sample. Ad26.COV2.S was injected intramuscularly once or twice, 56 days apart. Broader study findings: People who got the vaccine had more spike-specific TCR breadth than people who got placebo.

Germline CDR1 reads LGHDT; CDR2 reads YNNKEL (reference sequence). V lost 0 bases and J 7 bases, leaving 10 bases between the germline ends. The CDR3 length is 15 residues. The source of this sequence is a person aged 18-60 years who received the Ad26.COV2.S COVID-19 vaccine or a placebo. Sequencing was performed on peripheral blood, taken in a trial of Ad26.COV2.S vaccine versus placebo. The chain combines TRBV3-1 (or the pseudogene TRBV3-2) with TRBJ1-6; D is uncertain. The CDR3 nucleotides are TGTGCCAGCAGCCAAGATGCACAGTGGAATTCACCCCTCCACTTT. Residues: CASSQDAQWNSPLHF.